This TCR beta chain was sequenced during a study of T cells expressing NK-cell markers. CDR3 length: 17 amino acids. Germline V lookup: CDR1 DFQATT, CDR2 SNEGSKA (reference sequence). One entry per CDR3 protein, without DNA, is what TCRdb gives after re-calling the 5' RACE reads. Its table records approximately 550,000 distinct CDR3 sequences. The source is a man aged 18-30 years in good health. Sequenced: blood T cells: a sorted CD56 or NKG2C T cell subset, CD4+ or CD8+ T cells, or bulk PBMC T cells (not recorded which). V usage is TRBV20-1 and J usage is TRBJ2-1; as DNA is missing, the TRBD2 call by TCRdb cannot be tested. This chain's CDR3 is CSARDFLGTRSYNEQFF.